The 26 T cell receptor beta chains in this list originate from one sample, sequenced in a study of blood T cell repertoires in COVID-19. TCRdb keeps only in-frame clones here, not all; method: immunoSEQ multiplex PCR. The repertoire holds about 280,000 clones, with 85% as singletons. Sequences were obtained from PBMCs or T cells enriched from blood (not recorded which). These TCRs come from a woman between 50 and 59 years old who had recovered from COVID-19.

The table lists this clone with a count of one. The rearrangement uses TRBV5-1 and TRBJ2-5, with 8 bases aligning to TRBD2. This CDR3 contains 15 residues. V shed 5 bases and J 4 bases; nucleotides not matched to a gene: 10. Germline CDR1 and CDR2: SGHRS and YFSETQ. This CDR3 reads CASSYSGRTLETQYF. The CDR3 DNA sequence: TGCGCCAGCAGTTACAGCGGGAGAACCCTAGAGACCCAGTACTTC.

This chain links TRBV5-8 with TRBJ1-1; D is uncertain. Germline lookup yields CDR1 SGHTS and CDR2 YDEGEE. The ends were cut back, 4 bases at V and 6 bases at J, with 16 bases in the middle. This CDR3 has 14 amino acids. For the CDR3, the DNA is TGTGCCAGCAGCCCTGGGCCCCATTCGGCTGAAGCTTTCTTT. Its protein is CASSPGPHSAEAFF. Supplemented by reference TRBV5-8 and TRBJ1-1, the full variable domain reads EAGVTQSPTHLIKTRGQQATLRCSPISGHTSVYWYQQALGLGLQFLLWYDEGEERNRGNFPPRFSGRQFPNYSSELNVNALELEDSALYLCASSPGPHSAEAFFGQGTRLTVV.

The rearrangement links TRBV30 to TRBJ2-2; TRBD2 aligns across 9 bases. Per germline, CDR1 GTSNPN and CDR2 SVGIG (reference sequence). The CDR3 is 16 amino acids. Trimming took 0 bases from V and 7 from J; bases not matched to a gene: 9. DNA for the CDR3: TGTGCCTGGAGTGTACTGCTAGCGGGAAAGAGCGGGGAGCTGTTTTTT. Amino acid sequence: CAWSVLLAGKSGELFF.

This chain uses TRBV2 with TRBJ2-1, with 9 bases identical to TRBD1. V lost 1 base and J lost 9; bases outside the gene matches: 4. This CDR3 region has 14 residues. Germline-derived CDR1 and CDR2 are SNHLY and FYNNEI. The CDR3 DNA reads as TGTGCCAGCAGTGAAGGGGACAGGGTTATTGAGCAGTTCTTC. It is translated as CASSEGDRVIEQFF.

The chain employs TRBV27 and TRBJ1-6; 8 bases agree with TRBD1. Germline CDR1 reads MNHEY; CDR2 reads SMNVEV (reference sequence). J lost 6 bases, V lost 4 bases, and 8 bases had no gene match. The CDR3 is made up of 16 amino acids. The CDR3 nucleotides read TGTGCCAGCAGTTCGGACAGGGCGGGCGGTAATTCACCCCTCCACTTT. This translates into CASSSDRAGGNSPLHF.

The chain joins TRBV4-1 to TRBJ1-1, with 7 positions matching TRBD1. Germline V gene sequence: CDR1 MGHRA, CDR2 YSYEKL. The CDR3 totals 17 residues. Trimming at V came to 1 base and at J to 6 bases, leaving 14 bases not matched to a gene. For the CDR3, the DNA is TGCGCCAGCAGCCAAGGGTTCGGGACAGCCGACGGGGCTGAAGCTTTCTTT. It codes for CASSQGFGTADGAEAFF.

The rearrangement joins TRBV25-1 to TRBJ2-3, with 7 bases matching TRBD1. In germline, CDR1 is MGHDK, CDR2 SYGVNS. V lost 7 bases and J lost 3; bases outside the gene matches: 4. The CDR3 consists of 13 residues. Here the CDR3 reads CASTPTGTDTQYF. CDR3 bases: TGTGCCAGCACCCCGACAGGGACAGATACGCAGTATTTT.

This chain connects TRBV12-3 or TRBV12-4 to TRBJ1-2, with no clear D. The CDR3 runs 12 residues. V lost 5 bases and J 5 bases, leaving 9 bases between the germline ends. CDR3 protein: CASSLDGYGYTF. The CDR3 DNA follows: TGTGCCAGCAGTCTCGACGGGTATGGCTACACCTTC.

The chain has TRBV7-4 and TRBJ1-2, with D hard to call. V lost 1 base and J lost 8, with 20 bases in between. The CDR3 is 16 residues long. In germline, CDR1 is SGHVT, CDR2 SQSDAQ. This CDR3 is CASSLGGRGGPRGYTF. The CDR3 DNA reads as TGTGCCAGCAGCTTAGGTGGACGGGGTGGGCCTCGAGGCTACACCTTC.

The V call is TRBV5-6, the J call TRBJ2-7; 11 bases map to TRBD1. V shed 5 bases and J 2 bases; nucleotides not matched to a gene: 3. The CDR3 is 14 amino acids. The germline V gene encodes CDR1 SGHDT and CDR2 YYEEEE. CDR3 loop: CASSKDRGPYEQYF. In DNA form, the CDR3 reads TGTGCCAGCAGTAAGGACAGGGGGCCCTACGAGCAGTACTTC. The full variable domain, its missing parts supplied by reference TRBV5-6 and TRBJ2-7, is DAGVTQSPTHLIKTRGQQVTLRCSPKSGHDTVSWYQQALGQGPQFIFQYYEEEERQRGNFPDRFSGHQFPNYSSELNVNALLLGDSALYLCASSKDRGPYEQYFGPGTRLTVT.

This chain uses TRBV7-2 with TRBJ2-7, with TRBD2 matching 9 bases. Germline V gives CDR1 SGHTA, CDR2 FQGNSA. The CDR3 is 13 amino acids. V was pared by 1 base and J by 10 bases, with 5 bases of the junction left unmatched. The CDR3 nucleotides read TGTGCCAGCAGCTTAGAGGCGACTAGCGGCCAGTACTTC. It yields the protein CASSLEATSGQYF.

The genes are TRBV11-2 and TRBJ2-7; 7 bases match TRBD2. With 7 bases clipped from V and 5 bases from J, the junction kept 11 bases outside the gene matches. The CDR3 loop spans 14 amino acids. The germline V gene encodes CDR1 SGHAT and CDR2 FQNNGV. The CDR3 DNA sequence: TGTGCCAGCACCCCTAGCGGAGCGGGCCACGAGCAGTACTTC. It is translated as CASTPSGAGHEQYF.

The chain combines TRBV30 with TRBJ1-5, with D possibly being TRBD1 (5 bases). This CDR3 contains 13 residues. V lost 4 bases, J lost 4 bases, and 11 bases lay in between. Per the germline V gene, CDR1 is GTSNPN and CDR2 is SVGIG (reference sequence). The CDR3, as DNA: TGTGCCTGGACGAGGGACTGGAATCAGCCCCAGCATTTT. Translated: CAWTRDWNQPQHF.

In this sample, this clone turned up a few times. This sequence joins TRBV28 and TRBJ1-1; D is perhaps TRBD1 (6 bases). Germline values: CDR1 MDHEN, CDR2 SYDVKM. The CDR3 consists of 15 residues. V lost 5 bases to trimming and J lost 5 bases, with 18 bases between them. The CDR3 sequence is CASSAPRGTRTEAFF. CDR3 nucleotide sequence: TGTGCCAGCAGTGCCCCCAGGGGAACTAGAACTGAAGCTTTCTTT. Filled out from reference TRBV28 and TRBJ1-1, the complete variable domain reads DVKVTQSSRYLVKRTGEKVFLECVQDMDHENMFWYRQDPGLGLRLIYFSYDVKMKEKGDIPEGYSVSREKKERFSLILESASTNQTSMYLCASSAPRGTRTEAFFGQGTRLTVV.

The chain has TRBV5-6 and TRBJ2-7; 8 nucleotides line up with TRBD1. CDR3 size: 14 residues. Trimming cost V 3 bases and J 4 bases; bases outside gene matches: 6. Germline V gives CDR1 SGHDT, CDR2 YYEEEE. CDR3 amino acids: CASSSRGPGYEQYF. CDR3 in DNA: TGTGCCAGCAGCTCCAGGGGGCCGGGGTACGAGCAGTACTTC. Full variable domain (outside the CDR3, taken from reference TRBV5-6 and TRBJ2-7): DAGVTQSPTHLIKTRGQQVTLRCSPKSGHDTVSWYQQALGQGPQFIFQYYEEEERQRGNFPDRFSGHQFPNYSSELNVNALLLGDSALYLCASSSRGPGYEQYFGPGTRLTVT.

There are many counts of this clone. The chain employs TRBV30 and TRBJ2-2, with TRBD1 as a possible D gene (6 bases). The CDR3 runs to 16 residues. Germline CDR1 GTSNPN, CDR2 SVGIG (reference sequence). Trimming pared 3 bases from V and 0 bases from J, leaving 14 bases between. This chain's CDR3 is CAWSKGQSSNTGELFF. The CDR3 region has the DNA TGTGCCTGGAGCAAAGGACAGTCCTCGAACACCGGGGAGCTGTTTTTT.

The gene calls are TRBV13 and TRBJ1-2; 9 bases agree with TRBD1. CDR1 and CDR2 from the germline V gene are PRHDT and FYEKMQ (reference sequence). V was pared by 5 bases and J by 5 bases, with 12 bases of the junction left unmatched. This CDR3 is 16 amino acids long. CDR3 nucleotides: TGTGCCAGCAGCATTCGCCGGGACAGGGTCGGGTATGGCTACACCTTC. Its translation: CASSIRRDRVGYGYTF.

As DNA, the CDR3 is TGCAGCGGGGGGGAGAGCTCCTACGAGCAGTACTTC. It specifies CSGGESSYEQYF. The genes are TRBV29-1 and TRBJ2-7, with D perhaps TRBD2 (6 bases). This CDR3 contains 12 residues. V dropped 7 bases and J dropped 0 bases, with 10 bases sitting between them. Germline V CDR1 and CDR2: SQVTM, ANQGSEA.

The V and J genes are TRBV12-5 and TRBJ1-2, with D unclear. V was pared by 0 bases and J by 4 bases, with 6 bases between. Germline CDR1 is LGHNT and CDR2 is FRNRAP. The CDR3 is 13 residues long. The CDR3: CASGLVGSYGYTF. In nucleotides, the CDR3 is TGTGCTAGTGGTTTGGTGGGGAGCTATGGCTACACCTTC. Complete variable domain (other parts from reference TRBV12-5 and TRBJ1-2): DARVTQTPRHKVTEMGQEVTMRCQPILGHNTVFWYRQTMMQGLELLAYFRNRAPLDDSGMPKDRFSAEMPDATLATLKIQPSEPRDSAVYFCASGLVGSYGYTFGSGTRLTVV.

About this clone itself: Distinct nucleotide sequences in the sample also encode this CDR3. For the CDR3, the DNA is TGTGCCAGCTCACCATCCGGGACAGGGGGATATGGCTACACCTTC. It codes for CASSPSGTGGYGYTF. The genes are TRBV18 and TRBJ1-2; TRBD1 aligns across 11 bases. With V trimmed by 2 bases and J by 5 bases, 4 bases remained unmatched. Germline CDR1 reads KGHSH; CDR2 reads LQKENI. The CDR3 loop spans 15 amino acids.

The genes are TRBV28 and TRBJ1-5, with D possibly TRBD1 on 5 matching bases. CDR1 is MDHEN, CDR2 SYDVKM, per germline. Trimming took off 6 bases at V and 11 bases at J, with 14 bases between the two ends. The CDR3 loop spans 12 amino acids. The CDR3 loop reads CASRMGGKAQHF. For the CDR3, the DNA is TGTGCCAGCAGAATGGGGGGTAAGGCCCAGCATTTT. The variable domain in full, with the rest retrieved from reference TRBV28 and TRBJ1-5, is DVKVTQSSRYLVKRTGEKVFLECVQDMDHENMFWYRQDPGLGLRLIYFSYDVKMKEKGDIPEGYSVSREKKERFSLILESASTNQTSMYLCASRMGGKAQHFGDGTRLSIL.

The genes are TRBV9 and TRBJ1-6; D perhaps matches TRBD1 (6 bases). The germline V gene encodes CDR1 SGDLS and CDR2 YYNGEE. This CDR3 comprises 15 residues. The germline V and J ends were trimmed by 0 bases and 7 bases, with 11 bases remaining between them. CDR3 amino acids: CASSVDQGLNSPLHF. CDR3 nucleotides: TGTGCCAGCAGCGTAGATCAGGGGTTAAATTCACCCCTCCACTTT.

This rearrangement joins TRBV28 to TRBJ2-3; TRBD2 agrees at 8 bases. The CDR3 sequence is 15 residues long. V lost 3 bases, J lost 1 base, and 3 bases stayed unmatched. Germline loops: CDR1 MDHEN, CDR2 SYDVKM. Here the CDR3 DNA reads TGTGCCAGCAGTTTGCGGGGGGCGGGCACAGATACGCAGTATTTT. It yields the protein CASSLRGAGTDTQYF. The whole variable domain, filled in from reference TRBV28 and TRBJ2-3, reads DVKVTQSSRYLVKRTGEKVFLECVQDMDHENMFWYRQDPGLGLRLIYFSYDVKMKEKGDIPEGYSVSREKKERFSLILESASTNQTSMYLCASSLRGAGTDTQYFGPGTRLTVL.

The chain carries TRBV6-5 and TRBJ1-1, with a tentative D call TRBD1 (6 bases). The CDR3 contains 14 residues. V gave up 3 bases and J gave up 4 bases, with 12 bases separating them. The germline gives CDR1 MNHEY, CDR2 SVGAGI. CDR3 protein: CASSYRGTGTEAFF. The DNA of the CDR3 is TGTGCCAGCAGTTATAGGGGGACGGGCACTGAAGCTTTCTTT.

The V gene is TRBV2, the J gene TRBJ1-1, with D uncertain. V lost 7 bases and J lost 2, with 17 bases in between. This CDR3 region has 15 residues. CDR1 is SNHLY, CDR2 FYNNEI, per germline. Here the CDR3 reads CASMRNQLVNTEAFF. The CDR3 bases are TGTGCCAGCATGCGAAACCAACTCGTAAACACTGAAGCTTTCTTT.

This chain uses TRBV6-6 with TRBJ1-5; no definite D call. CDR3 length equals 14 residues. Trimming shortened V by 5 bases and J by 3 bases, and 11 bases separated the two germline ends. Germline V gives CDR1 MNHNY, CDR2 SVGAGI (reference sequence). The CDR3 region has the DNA TGTGCCAGCAGTCCAAGTGCCTACAATCAGCCCCAGCATTTT. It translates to CASSPSAYNQPQHF.